This entry lists 7 T cell receptor beta chains sequenced from one sample in a study of OX40 agonist ivuxolimab in advanced cancers. The protocol was immunoSEQ multiplex PCR, while the TCRdb copy is restricted to in-frame clones and leaves out a portion. The table lists 65,000 to 75,000 clones, roughly 85% of them singletons, with about 0.76% in the top ten. The sequences come from CD4+ or CD8+ T cells sorted from blood, collected in a trial of the OX40 agonist ivuxolimab. These receptors all stem from an adult with an advanced solid tumor such as melanoma, head and neck, liver or kidney cancer.

This sequence joins TRBV11-1 and TRBJ2-7; D might be TRBD1 (6 bases). Germline CDR1 is SGHAT and CDR2 is FQDESV (reference sequence). Trimming took off 6 bases at V and 7 bases at J, with 25 bases between the two ends. This CDR3 is built from 16 residues. The CDR3 loop reads CASRLSRDKLPQEQYF. The DNA of the CDR3 is TGTGCCAGCAGACTCTCCCGGGACAAGTTGCCACAGGAGCAGTACTTC.

The rearrangement uses TRBV6-5 and TRBJ2-3, with 8 bases fitting TRBD2. Germline-derived CDR1 and CDR2 are MNHEY and SVGAGI. Trimming at V came to 6 bases and at J to 2 bases, leaving 4 bases not matched to a gene. The CDR3 sequence is 14 residues long. DNA of the CDR3: TGTGCCAGCAGAGTAGCGGGGAACACAGATACGCAGTATTTT. Translated, it gives CASRVAGNTDTQYF.

This sequence joins TRBV18 and TRBJ2-5; 7 bases are a match to TRBD2. This CDR3 is built from 16 residues. Germline V lookup: CDR1 KGHSH, CDR2 LQKENI. Trimming at V came to 4 bases and at J to 1 base, leaving 9 bases not matched to a gene. CDR3 in DNA: TGTGCCAGCTCACGGGGTAGCGGGCCCTTCCAAGAGACCCAGTACTTC. Translated: CASSRGSGPFQETQYF.

This chain joins TRBV4-2 and TRBJ2-7, with 10 positions matching TRBD2. Germline V lookup: CDR1 LGHNA, CDR2 YNFKEQ. The ends lost 1 base at V and 5 bases at J; junction bases unmatched: 11. The CDR3 runs 17 residues. CDR3 loop: CASSQGVAGGTVHEQYF. The CDR3 coding sequence is TGTGCCAGCAGCCAAGGCGTAGCGGGGGGCACCGTCCACGAGCAGTACTTC.

The V and J genes are TRBV7-2 and TRBJ1-1, with TRBD1 identical over 8 bases. The CDR3 contains 16 residues. V lost 5 bases, J lost 4 bases, and 12 bases stayed unmatched. In germline, CDR1 is SGHTA, CDR2 FQGNSA. The DNA for the CDR3 is TGTGCCAGCAGCCTTCGGACAGGGCGCGCGCGCACTGAAGCTTTCTTT. Encoded protein: CASSLRTGRARTEAFF.

This chain connects TRBV19 to TRBJ2-7; 11 bases line up with TRBD2. Germline assignment: CDR1 LNHDA and CDR2 SQIVND (reference sequence). The CDR3 is 15 residues long. The V and J ends lost 4 bases and 3 bases, in that order; junction bases with no gene match: 5. DNA of the CDR3: TGTGCCAGTAGTACCGGACTAGCGGGTTACTACGAGCAGTACTTC. Amino acid sequence: CASSTGLAGYYEQYF.

V usage is TRBV7-2 and J usage is TRBJ1-4; a weak D match, TRBD1 (5 bases). Germline V CDR1 and CDR2: SGHTA, FQGNSA. V was trimmed by 6 bases and J by 7 bases, leaving 12 bases between them. This CDR3 is 13 amino acids long. CDR3 nucleotides: TGTGCCAGCAGTACCGGGACGGTTGAAAAACTGTTTTTT. Protein: CASSTGTVEKLFF. Complete variable domain (other parts from reference TRBV7-2 and TRBJ1-4): GAGVSQSPSNKVTEKGKDVELRCDPISGHTALYWYRQSLGQGLEFLIYFQGNSAPDKSGLPSDRFSAERTGGSVSTLTIQRTQQEDSAVYLCASSTGTVEKLFFGSGTQLSVL.